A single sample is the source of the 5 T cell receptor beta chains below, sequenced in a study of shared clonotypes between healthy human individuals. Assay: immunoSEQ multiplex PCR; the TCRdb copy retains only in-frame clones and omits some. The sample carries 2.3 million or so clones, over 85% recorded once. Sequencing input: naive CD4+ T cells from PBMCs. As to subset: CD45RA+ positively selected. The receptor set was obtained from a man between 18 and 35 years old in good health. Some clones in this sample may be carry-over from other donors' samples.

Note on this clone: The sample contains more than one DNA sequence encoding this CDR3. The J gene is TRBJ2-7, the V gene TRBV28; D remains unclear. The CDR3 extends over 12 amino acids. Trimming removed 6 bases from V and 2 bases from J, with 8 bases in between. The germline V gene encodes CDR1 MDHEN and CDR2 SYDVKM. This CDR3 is CASSLNPYEQYF. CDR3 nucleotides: TGTGCCAGCAGCCTTAACCCCTACGAGCAGTACTTC.

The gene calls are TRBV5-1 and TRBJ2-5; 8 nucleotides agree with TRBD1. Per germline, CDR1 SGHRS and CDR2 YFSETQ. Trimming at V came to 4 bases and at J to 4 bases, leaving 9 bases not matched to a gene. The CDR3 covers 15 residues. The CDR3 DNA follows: TGCGCCAGCAGCCCCCGGCAGGGGGCGGGAGAGACCCAGTACTTC. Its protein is CASSPRQGAGETQYF.

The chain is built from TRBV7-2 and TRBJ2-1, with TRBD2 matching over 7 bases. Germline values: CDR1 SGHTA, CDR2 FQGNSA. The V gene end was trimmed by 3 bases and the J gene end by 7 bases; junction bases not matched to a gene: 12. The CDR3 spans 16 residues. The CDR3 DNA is TGTGCCAGCAGCTTCTCCGGGACTAATGCGAAAAATGAGCAGTTCTTC. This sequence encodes CASSFSGTNAKNEQFF.

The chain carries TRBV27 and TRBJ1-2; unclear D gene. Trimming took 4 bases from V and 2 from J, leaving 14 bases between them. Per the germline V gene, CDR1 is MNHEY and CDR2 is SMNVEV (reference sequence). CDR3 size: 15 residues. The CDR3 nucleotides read TGTGCCAGCAGTTCCCTGGGTTCCGGCAACTATGGCTACACCTTC. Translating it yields CASSSLGSGNYGYTF.

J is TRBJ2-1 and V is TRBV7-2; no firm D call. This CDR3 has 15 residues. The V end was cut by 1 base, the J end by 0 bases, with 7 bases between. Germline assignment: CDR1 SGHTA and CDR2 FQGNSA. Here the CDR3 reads CASSLGPDSYNEQFF. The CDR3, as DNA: TGTGCCAGCAGCTTAGGCCCCGACTCCTACAATGAGCAGTTCTTC.